This is a list of T cell receptor beta chains from one sample in a study of immune heterogeneity within non-small cell lung tumors. MiXCR, run by TCRdb on the multiplex PCR reads, gives a single entry per CDR3 protein. The sample lists about 21,000 distinct CDR3 sequences; 25% to 30% were seen once. The sample comprised lung tumor tissue. The receptors shown here come from a man in his forties with non-small cell lung cancer. CDR3s include the opening cysteine and the closing phenylalanine or tryptophan. D genes are given only for firm matches. Size is stated for part of the rows, as once, few or many counts, or as a class when the clone is expanded.

D gene: NA; clone size: many; J gene: TRBJ1-5; V gene: TRBV7-8; CDR3 DNA: TGTGCCAGCAGCCCAGGACAATCGGCGGGGGTCGGGACCCAGCATTTT; CDR3 protein: CASSPGQSAGVGTQHF
D gene: NA; clone size: few; J gene: TRBJ2-4; V gene: TRBV20-1; CDR3 DNA: TGCAGTGCTAGAGGGGAGCCAAACATTCAGTACTTC; CDR3 protein: CSARGEPNIQYF
D gene: TRBD2; clone size: few; J gene: TRBJ2-7; V gene: TRBV20-1; CDR3 DNA: TGCAGTGCCTCCACTAGCGGGAGGGCGAGGGAGCAGTACTTC; CDR3 protein: CSASTSGRAREQYF
D gene: TRBD2; clone size: NA; J gene: TRBJ2-7; V gene: TRBV7-9; CDR3 DNA: TGTGCCAGCAGCAATAGCGGGAGAGGCTACGAGCAGTACTTC; CDR3 protein: CASSNSGRGYEQYF
D gene: NA; clone size: few; J gene: TRBJ1-1; V gene: TRBV5-6; CDR3 DNA: TGTGCCAGCAGCTTGTTTGTTGCCAGGGAAACTGAAGCTTTCTTT; CDR3 protein: CASSLFVARETEAFF
D gene: NA; clone size: NA; J gene: TRBJ2-7; V gene: TRBV9; CDR3 DNA: TGTGCCAGCAGCGCATCCTCAGGGCCCATGGGCTACGAGCAGTACTTC; CDR3 protein: CASSASSGPMGYEQYF
D gene: NA; clone size: few; J gene: TRBJ1-4; V gene: TRBV4-3; CDR3 DNA: TGCGCCAGCAGCCGCGCCTTCAGGGGCCGGGAAAAACTGTTTTTT; CDR3 protein: CASSRAFRGREKLFF
D gene: TRBD1; clone size: few; J gene: TRBJ1-4; V gene: TRBV6-1; CDR3 DNA: TGTGCCAGCAGAAAGACCGGGACAGGGAATGAAAAACTGTTTTTT; CDR3 protein: CASRKTGTGNEKLFF
D gene: TRBD1; clone size: NA; J gene: TRBJ2-3; V gene: TRBV27; CDR3 DNA: TGTGCCAGCAGTAGGACAGGGGTAGATACGAAGTATTTT; CDR3 protein: CASSRTGVDTKYF
D gene: NA; clone size: medium-sized; J gene: TRBJ2-7; V gene: TRBV7-9; CDR3 DNA: TGTGCCAGCAGACTTGGGGGCTCCTACGAGCAGTACTTC; CDR3 protein: CASRLGGSYEQYF
D gene: TRBD2; clone size: few; J gene: TRBJ2-5; V gene: TRBV5-1; CDR3 DNA: TGCGCCAGCAGCCCGGGACTAGCGGGAGTACGGGAGACCCAGTACTTC; CDR3 protein: CASSPGLAGVRETQYF
D gene: TRBD1; clone size: medium-sized; J gene: TRBJ2-7; V gene: TRBV3-1; CDR3 DNA: TGTGCCAGCAGCCAAACCGGGACAGGGGGATACGAGCAGTACTTC; CDR3 protein: CASSQTGTGGYEQYF
D gene: TRBD2; clone size: few; J gene: TRBJ2-5; V gene: TRBV9; CDR3 DNA: TGTGCCAGCAGCGTAGGACTAGCGGAAGAGACCCAGTACTTC; CDR3 protein: CASSVGLAEETQYF
D gene: NA; clone size: NA; J gene: TRBJ2-6; V gene: TRBV12-3/TRBV12-4; CDR3 DNA: TGTGCCAGCACCCTACGCTCTGGGGCCAACGTCCTGACTTTC; CDR3 protein: CASTLRSGANVLTF
D gene: NA; clone size: few; J gene: TRBJ2-2; V gene: TRBV3-1; CDR3 DNA: TGTGCCAGCAGCTCCAAGCTCTGGGAGACGAACACCGGGGAGCTGTTTTTT; CDR3 protein: CASSSKLWETNTGELFF
D gene: NA; clone size: few; J gene: TRBJ1-2; V gene: TRBV5-1; CDR3 DNA: TGCGCCAGCAGCTTGGGGGGGGGCTCAGGCTACACCTTC; CDR3 protein: CASSLGGGSGYTF
D gene: NA; clone size: NA; J gene: TRBJ2-7; V gene: TRBV7-9; CDR3 DNA: TGTGCCAGCAGCTTAGGAATCAGCTCAACTACTCACTACGAGCAGTACTTC; CDR3 protein: CASSLGISSTTHYEQYF
D gene: TRBD2; clone size: many; J gene: TRBJ2-1; V gene: TRBV9; CDR3 DNA: TGTGCCAGCAGCGTAGGTTCTAGCGGGAGAGGTGAGCAGTTCTTC; CDR3 protein: CASSVGSSGRGEQFF
D gene: NA; clone size: NA; J gene: TRBJ1-4; V gene: TRBV20-1; CDR3 DNA: TGCAGTGCTAGAGTCCTGACAGTGGATGGGACTAATGAAAAACTGTTTTTT; CDR3 protein: CSARVLTVDGTNEKLFF
D gene: NA; clone size: few; J gene: TRBJ2-1; V gene: TRBV30; CDR3 DNA: TGTGCCTGGAGCCCTATTTCAACCTACAATGAGCAGTTCTTC; CDR3 protein: CAWSPISTYNEQFF
D gene: TRBD1; clone size: NA; J gene: TRBJ2-1; V gene: TRBV29-1; CDR3 DNA: TGCAGCGTTGGAAGGGACAGGGGGGGCAATGAGGTGTTCTTC; CDR3 protein: CSVGRDRGGNEVFF
D gene: NA; clone size: NA; J gene: TRBJ2-4; V gene: TRBV7-2; CDR3 DNA: TGTGCCAGCAGCTCCCTCGGAAACATTCAGTACTTC; CDR3 protein: CASSSLGNIQYF
D gene: TRBD1; clone size: medium-sized; J gene: TRBJ2-1; V gene: TRBV19; CDR3 DNA: TGTGCCAGTAGTACCAAGACAGGGTACTCCGGCAATGAGCAGTTCTTC; CDR3 protein: CASSTKTGYSGNEQFF
D gene: TRBD2; clone size: medium-sized; J gene: TRBJ2-1; V gene: TRBV27; CDR3 DNA: TGTGCCAGCAGCCGACTAGCGGTGACGGAGCAGTTCTTC; CDR3 protein: CASSRLAVTEQFF
D gene: NA; clone size: NA; J gene: TRBJ1-5; V gene: TRBV4-2; CDR3 DNA: TGTGCCAGCAACCCAGAGGGGCTAGGGCAGCCCCAGCATTTT; CDR3 protein: CASNPEGLGQPQHF
D gene: NA; clone size: NA; J gene: TRBJ1-6; V gene: TRBV9; CDR3 DNA: TGTGCCAGCAGCTCCCGGACAGTGGGTAATTCACCCCTCCACTTT; CDR3 protein: CASSSRTVGNSPLHF
D gene: NA; clone size: NA; J gene: TRBJ1-2; V gene: TRBV10-3; CDR3 DNA: TGTGCCATCGGACGAGGTATCGACTACACCTTC; CDR3 protein: CAIGRGIDYTF
D gene: NA; clone size: NA; J gene: TRBJ2-7; V gene: TRBV6-2/TRBV6-3; CDR3 DNA: TGTGCCGGGTGGCAGGGCGCCCGGTCCTCTGCCGACGAGCAGTACTTC; CDR3 protein: CAGWQGARSSADEQYF
D gene: TRBD2; clone size: few; J gene: TRBJ2-2; V gene: TRBV4-2; CDR3 DNA: TGTGCCAGCAGCCACGGGACTAGCGGAAACACCGGGGAGCTGTTTTTT; CDR3 protein: CASSHGTSGNTGELFF
D gene: TRBD1; clone size: NA; J gene: TRBJ1-6; V gene: TRBV20-1; CDR3 DNA: TGCAGTGCTATAGCCGGGACAGCTAATTCACCCCTCCACTTT; CDR3 protein: CSAIAGTANSPLHF
D gene: NA; clone size: NA; J gene: TRBJ1-1; V gene: TRBV5-1; CDR3 DNA: TGCGCCAGCAGCGCTGACGGGCGGAGCACTGAAGCTTTCTTT; CDR3 protein: CASSADGRSTEAFF
D gene: NA; clone size: many; J gene: TRBJ1-3; V gene: TRBV19; CDR3 DNA: TGTGCCAGTCGACACCAGATTTTCGGGGACACCGAAAACACCATATATTTT; CDR3 protein: CASRHQIFGDTENTIYF
D gene: NA; clone size: many; J gene: TRBJ1-1; V gene: TRBV7-6; CDR3 DNA: TGTGCCAGCAGCCCCGGCCCCTTTCGCCTCAGGACTGAAGCTTTCTTT; CDR3 protein: CASSPGPFRLRTEAFF
D gene: NA; clone size: NA; J gene: TRBJ1-1; V gene: TRBV4-1; CDR3 DNA: TGCGCCAGCAGCCAAGTCTCAGTCAACACTGAAGCTTTGTTT; CDR3 protein: CASSQVSVNTEALF
D gene: TRBD1; clone size: few; J gene: TRBJ1-5; V gene: TRBV20-1; CDR3 DNA: TGCAGTGCCTGGGACAGCCGTAGCAATCAGCCCCAGCATTTT; CDR3 protein: CSAWDSRSNQPQHF
D gene: NA; clone size: many; J gene: TRBJ2-7; V gene: TRBV9; CDR3 DNA: TGTGCCAGCAGTTCGCGTAACTCCCCCAACGAGCAGTACTTC; CDR3 protein: CASSSRNSPNEQYF
D gene: NA; clone size: many; J gene: TRBJ1-4; V gene: TRBV7-8; CDR3 DNA: TGTGCCAGCAGCTTAACAGAAGCAACTAATGAAAAACTGTTTTTT; CDR3 protein: CASSLTEATNEKLFF
D gene: TRBD2; clone size: NA; J gene: TRBJ2-1; V gene: TRBV20-1; CDR3 DNA: TGCAGTGCTCAGCCCCCGGGACTAGGCAATGAGCAGTTCTTC; CDR3 protein: CSAQPPGLGNEQFF
D gene: NA; clone size: many; J gene: TRBJ1-2; V gene: TRBV28; CDR3 DNA: TGTGCCAGCACAGAAAACTATGGCTACACCTTC; CDR3 protein: CASTENYGYTF
D gene: NA; clone size: NA; J gene: TRBJ2-7; V gene: TRBV7-9; CDR3 DNA: TGTGCCATCAGCTTAGTGGTGGGTGGCTTCTACGAGCAGTACTTC; CDR3 protein: CAISLVVGGFYEQYF
D gene: TRBD1; clone size: NA; J gene: TRBJ1-4; V gene: TRBV9; CDR3 DNA: TGTGCCAGCAGCTTGGGACAGGGAAGTGAAAAACTGTTTTTT; CDR3 protein: CASSLGQGSEKLFF
D gene: TRBD2; clone size: NA; J gene: TRBJ2-5; V gene: TRBV29-1; CDR3 DNA: TGCAGCGTTGCACTAGCGGGAGAGACCCAGCACTTC; CDR3 protein: CSVALAGETQHF
D gene: NA; clone size: many; J gene: TRBJ1-2; V gene: TRBV30; CDR3 DNA: TGTGCCGGGACCTTGGGGGGCGCCTATGGCTACACCTTC; CDR3 protein: CAGTLGGAYGYTF
D gene: TRBD1; clone size: medium-sized; J gene: TRBJ2-3; V gene: TRBV7-9; CDR3 DNA: TGTGCCAGCAGCCTCCCTGGGGACAGGGCTCTAGATACGCAGTATTTT; CDR3 protein: CASSLPGDRALDTQYF
D gene: TRBD2; clone size: many; J gene: TRBJ2-7; V gene: TRBV20-1; CDR3 DNA: TGCAGTGCGAGAAGCGGGAGTACGGCCTACGAGCAGTACTTC; CDR3 protein: CSARSGSTAYEQYF
D gene: NA; clone size: few; J gene: TRBJ1-5; V gene: TRBV6-1; CDR3 DNA: TGTGCCAGCAGTGGCGACAATCAGCCCCAGCATTTT; CDR3 protein: CASSGDNQPQHF
D gene: TRBD2; clone size: NA; J gene: TRBJ2-1; V gene: TRBV20-1; CDR3 DNA: TGCAGTGCTAGAGATAATGGGATCCTAGCGGGAGGGCCAAAGGTTTTC; CDR3 protein: CSARDNGILAGGPKVF
D gene: NA; clone size: medium-sized; J gene: TRBJ2-7; V gene: TRBV5-1; CDR3 DNA: TGCGCCAGCACCGAGGGACACATCGACGAGCAGTACTTC; CDR3 protein: CASTEGHIDEQYF
D gene: NA; clone size: few; J gene: TRBJ1-2; V gene: TRBV19; CDR3 DNA: TGTGCCAGTAGTATCCCCCGGAGTCCCTATGGCTACACCTTC; CDR3 protein: CASSIPRSPYGYTF
D gene: NA; clone size: NA; J gene: TRBJ1-5; V gene: TRBV20-1; CDR3 DNA: TGCAGTTCTAGAGTTAGTGGTCAGCCCCAGCATTTT; CDR3 protein: CSSRVSGQPQHF
D gene: NA; clone size: NA; J gene: TRBJ1-5; V gene: TRBV11-3; CDR3 DNA: TGTGCCAGCAGCCTTAACAGGGATCAGCCCCAGCATTTT; CDR3 protein: CASSLNRDQPQHF
D gene: NA; clone size: NA; J gene: TRBJ2-7; V gene: TRBV5-4; CDR3 DNA: TGTGCCAGCAGCTTGGAGGGGGGGTACGAGCAGCACTTC; CDR3 protein: CASSLEGGYEQHF
D gene: TRBD2; clone size: many; J gene: TRBJ2-1; V gene: TRBV6-2/TRBV6-3; CDR3 DNA: TGTGCGACCACCGCGGGAGTCGGTGAGCAGTTCTTC; CDR3 protein: CATTAGVGEQFF
D gene: NA; clone size: many; J gene: TRBJ1-6; V gene: TRBV4-1; CDR3 DNA: TGCGCCAGCAGCCAATCGGTATACTCACCCCTCCACTTT; CDR3 protein: CASSQSVYSPLHF